The 3 T cell receptor beta chains presented below share a single source sample, sequenced in a study of T cell responses to AZD1222 COVID-19 vaccine. TCRdb keeps only in-frame clones here, not all; method: immunoSEQ multiplex PCR. The sample carries around 190,000 clones, about 91% recorded once. This specimen was peripheral blood, taken 28 days after the second AZD1222 dose. These receptors were obtained from an adult who received the AZD1222 COVID-19 vaccine.

The chain couples TRBV9 to TRBJ2-5, with TRBD1 matching 7 bases. CDR3 size: 15 residues. Trimming took 4 bases from V and 3 from J; bases not matched to a gene: 9. CDR1 and CDR2 (germline): SGDLS, YYNGEE. The CDR3 is CASSPRLGQEETQYF. The CDR3 DNA is TGTGCCAGCAGCCCTCGCCTCGGACAGGAAGAGACCCAGTACTTC.

The chain is built from TRBV6-5 and TRBJ2-7, with 9 positions matching TRBD1. The V gene end was trimmed by 5 bases and the J gene end by 5 bases; junction bases not matched to a gene: 4. Germline CDR1 is MNHEY and CDR2 is SVGAGI. This CDR3 region has 13 residues. The CDR3 region is CASSRQGENEQYF. In nucleotides, the CDR3 is TGTGCCAGCAGTCGACAGGGGGAAAACGAGCAGTACTTC.

The V gene is TRBV7-2, the J gene TRBJ2-7; 7 bases align to TRBD1. This CDR3 is 12 amino acids long. The ends lost 7 bases at V and 5 bases at J; junction bases unmatched: 5. Germline CDR1 and CDR2: SGHTA and FQGNSA. CDR3 nucleotide sequence: TGTGCCAGCACCAGGACAGGCCACGAGCAGTACTTC. Protein: CASTRTGHEQYF.